The 9 T cell receptor beta chains in this list originate from one sample, sequenced in a study of somatic mutations in cytotoxic T cells in rheumatoid arthritis. TCRdb's table, derived via immunoSEQ multiplex PCR, lists solely in-frame clones and lacks some. The table shows 15,000 to 20,000 clones, with approximately 80% occurring only once. Sequenced material: CD8+ T cells sorted from blood. These TCRs come from an adult with rheumatoid arthritis.

This chain connects TRBV2 to TRBJ1-3, with a weak D call TRBD1 (6 bases). This CDR3 has 13 residues. The germline gives CDR1 SNHLY, CDR2 FYNNEI. V was shortened by 10 bases and J by 0 bases, with 10 bases between the two germline ends. In nucleotides, the CDR3 is TGTGCCACGGGACAAGCCTCTGGAAACACCATATATTTT. Encoded protein: CATGQASGNTIYF.

This rearrangement joins TRBV6-6 to TRBJ2-7, with D unclear. This CDR3 is built from 14 residues. V was cut by 5 bases and J by 3 bases, with 14 bases left in between. CDR1 and CDR2 from the germline V gene are MNHNY and SVGAGI (reference sequence). The CDR3 DNA sequence: TGTGCCAGCAGTCCTGGTTATTCGGGCTACGAGCAGTACTTC. This encodes CASSPGYSGYEQYF.

The chain recombines TRBV6-1 with TRBJ2-5, with a weak D call TRBD1 (6 bases). Germline-derived CDR1 and CDR2 are MNHNS and SASEGT. This CDR3 is built from 17 residues. V lost 4 bases and J 2 bases, leaving 20 bases between the germline ends. The CDR3 protein is CASSGDKDGVFQETQYF. Written as DNA, the CDR3 is TGTGCCAGCAGTGGGGACAAGGACGGTGTGTTTCAAGAGACCCAGTACTTC.

The chain uses TRBV1 and TRBJ2-7; the table calls TRBD2, which could not be checked here. TRBV1 is deemed a pseudogene. The CDR3 length is 15 residues. The CDR3 DNA sequence: TGCACCAGCAGCCACGAGCGGGGGGGTGCGGGCGAGCAGTACTTC. Its protein product is CTSSHERGGAGEQYF.

This sequence joins TRBV25-1 and TRBJ2-2; TRBD2 matches at 8 bases. Per germline, CDR1 MGHDK and CDR2 SYGVNS. Trimming cost V 2 bases and J 0 bases; bases outside gene matches: 8. The CDR3 length is 18 residues. The CDR3 region is CASSELPGGVANTGELFF. In nucleotides, the CDR3 is TGTGCCAGCAGTGAACTCCCGGGGGGGGTAGCGAACACCGGGGAGCTGTTTTTT.

This sequence joins TRBV29-1 and TRBJ1-1; weak D call: TRBD1 (5 bases). V gave up 4 bases and J gave up 1 base, with 7 bases separating them. Germline CDR1 SQVTM, CDR2 ANQGSEA. The CDR3 length is 12 residues. The CDR3 is CSVGQWNTEAFF. The CDR3 DNA sequence: TGCAGCGTTGGACAGTGGAACACTGAAGCTTTCTTT.

This chain links TRBV23-1 with TRBJ2-7; no clear D. TRBV23-1 is assigned to the ORF class and has an uncertain function. V lost 10 bases and J lost 2, with 18 bases in between. The CDR3 runs to 14 residues. The CDR3 loop reads CAIPTITFTYEQYF. CDR3 DNA: TGCGCCATCCCCACCATAACATTTACCTACGAGCAGTACTTC.

This clone was observed a handful of times. This chain joins TRBV5-1 and TRBJ2-7, with a weak D call TRBD1 (6 bases). The ends were cut back, 3 bases at V and 3 bases at J, with 13 bases in the middle. CDR3 size: 14 residues. Germline V lookup: CDR1 SGHRS, CDR2 YFSETQ. The CDR3 DNA sequence: TGCGCCAGCAGCTCGACCCAGGGGTACTACGAGCAGTACTTC. Translation: CASSSTQGYYEQYF. Combining the CDR3 with reference TRBV5-1 and TRBJ2-7 gives the whole variable domain KAGVTQTPRYLIKTRGQQVTLSCSPISGHRSVSWYQQTPGQGLQFLFEYFSETQRNKGNFPGRFSGRQFSNSRSEMNVSTLELGDSALYLCASSSTQGYYEQYFGPGTRLTVT.

This clone has more than one count but fewer than ten. The rearrangement uses TRBV2 and TRBJ2-7, with unresolved D. V dropped 5 bases and J dropped 0 bases, with 8 bases sitting between them. CDR1 and CDR2 (germline): SNHLY, FYNNEI. This CDR3 comprises 13 residues. The CDR3: CASSPASSYEQYF. As DNA, the CDR3 is TGTGCCAGCAGTCCCGCAAGCTCCTACGAGCAGTACTTC.